These 30 T cell receptor beta chains share one sample of origin, sequenced in a study of shared clonotypes between healthy human individuals. Produced via immunoSEQ multiplex PCR; TCRdb's table is partial and in-frame only. In the table there are around 1.4 million clones, approximately 98.5% of which are singletons. What was sequenced was naive CD4+ T cells sorted from blood. Subset indicated: CD45RA+ positively selected. Every receptor here comes from a man between 25 and 39 years old in good health.

The chain is built from TRBV28 and TRBJ1-2; D remains unclear. In germline, CDR1 is MDHEN, CDR2 SYDVKM. Trimming cost V 5 bases and J 4 bases, with 17 bases left between them. The CDR3 sequence is 15 residues long. The CDR3 sequence is CASSRPGSLPYGYTF. In nucleotides, the CDR3 is TGTGCCAGCAGTCGCCCGGGGTCTTTACCCTATGGCTACACCTTC.

In its sample, this clone was seen once. Here the CDR3 DNA reads TGTGCCAGTTCCGATGCGGGAGGGCCCGGCTACGAGCAGTACTTC. It encodes CASSDAGGPGYEQYF. The V call is TRBV19, the J call TRBJ2-7; TRBD2 agrees at 9 bases. Germline V lookup: CDR1 LNHDA, CDR2 SQIVND (reference sequence). The CDR3 spans 15 residues. The J segment lost 3 bases and the V segment lost 8 bases, leaving 11 bases of the junction unmatched.

The V and J genes are TRBV7-9 and TRBJ2-7; maybe TRBD2 (5 bases). This CDR3 comprises 15 residues. V was shortened by 3 bases and J by 0 bases, with 12 bases between the two germline ends. The germline gives CDR1 SEHNR, CDR2 FQNEAQ (reference sequence). DNA for the CDR3: TGTGCCAGCAGCTTCACTGAGCGGAGCTCCTACGAGCAGTACTTC. Translated, it gives CASSFTERSSYEQYF.

The rearrangement links TRBV12-5 to TRBJ1-2; D not certain. Per germline, CDR1 LGHNT and CDR2 FRNRAP. The CDR3 consists of 15 residues. The V gene lost 2 bases and the J gene lost 0 bases, with 10 bases spanning the gap. The CDR3 DNA is TGTGCTAGTGGTTTGTCGCACGGGTCTAACTATGGCTACACCTTC. Amino acids: CASGLSHGSNYGYTF. Complete variable domain (other parts from reference TRBV12-5 and TRBJ1-2): DARVTQTPRHKVTEMGQEVTMRCQPILGHNTVFWYRQTMMQGLELLAYFRNRAPLDDSGMPKDRFSAEMPDATLATLKIQPSEPRDSAVYFCASGLSHGSNYGYTFGSGTRLTVV.

This chain links TRBV28 with TRBJ2-1; 7 bases agree with TRBD2. The CDR3 runs 14 residues. Germline assignment: CDR1 MDHEN and CDR2 SYDVKM. V lost 5 bases and J lost 5; bases outside the gene matches: 6. The CDR3 nucleotides are TGTGCCAGCAGTCGCGGGGGTAGCGACAATGAGCAGTTCTTC. As protein: CASSRGGSDNEQFF.

This chain joins TRBV18 and TRBJ2-3, with D perhaps being TRBD1 or TRBD2 (6 bases each). Germline V lookup: CDR1 KGHSH, CDR2 LQKENI. CDR3 length: 16 amino acids. V lost 3 bases and J lost 3, with 16 bases in between. Here the CDR3 reads CASSPPGGLRTDTQYF. DNA for the CDR3: TGTGCCAGCTCACCTCCTGGGGGGCTGAGGACAGATACGCAGTATTTT.

V usage is TRBV5-1 and J usage is TRBJ2-2; 14 positions match TRBD2. V trimming: 7 bases; J trimming: 7 bases; junction bases outside the gene matches: 9. Germline values: CDR1 SGHRS, CDR2 YFSETQ. The CDR3 consists of 16 residues. As DNA, the CDR3 is TGCGCCAGCGCGCGCGGGACTAGCGGGAGTAACGGGGAGCTGTTTTTT. Its translation: CASARGTSGSNGELFF.

The chain uses TRBV6-4 and TRBJ2-5; TRBD2 agrees at 8 bases. The CDR3 runs to 18 residues. The V gene end was trimmed by 5 bases and the J gene end by 6 bases; junction bases not matched to a gene: 20. CDR1 and CDR2 from the germline V gene are MRHNA and SNTAGT. The CDR3 sequence is CASSFGQSPEAGVQTQYF. The CDR3 coding sequence is TGTGCCAGCAGTTTTGGTCAATCCCCCGAAGCGGGAGTTCAGACCCAGTACTTC.

The V gene is TRBV10-3, the J gene TRBJ2-1, with D perhaps TRBD2 (5 bases). This CDR3 region has 13 residues. Trimming shortened V by 7 bases and J by 6 bases, and 13 bases separated the two germline ends. The germline CDR1 and CDR2 sequences are ENHRY and SYGVKD. The CDR3 region has the DNA TGTGCCATCAAGGAGGAGCCGGCCAATGAGCAGTTCTTC. This encodes CAIKEEPANEQFF.

The rearrangement joins TRBV19 to TRBJ1-2; D ambiguous. V was clipped by 4 bases and J by 4 bases, with 13 bases between them. CDR1 is LNHDA, CDR2 SQIVND, per germline (reference sequence). CDR3 length: 14 amino acids. CDR3 nucleotide sequence: TGTGCCAGTAGTACCGGCCGGAGGCTCTATGGCTACACCTTC. Translation gives CASSTGRRLYGYTF. The full variable domain, rest sourced from reference TRBV19 and TRBJ1-2, is DGGITQSPKYLFRKEGQNVTLSCEQNLNHDAMYWYRQDPGQGLRLIYYSQIVNDFQKGDIAEGYSVSREKKESFPLTVTSAQKNPTAFYLCASSTGRRLYGYTFGSGTRLTVV.

The CDR3 here is CASSLPRGRGLNTEAFF. The CDR3 DNA follows: TGTGCCAGCAGCTTACCTCGGGGCAGGGGGCTGAACACTGAAGCTTTCTTT. The chain employs TRBV7-9 and TRBJ1-1; TRBD1 matches at 8 bases. CDR3 size: 17 residues. V dropped 2 bases and J dropped 0; count of bases not matched to a gene: 8. Germline CDR1 is SEHNR and CDR2 is FQNEAQ (reference sequence).

The chain joins TRBV9 to TRBJ2-2; 12 bases align to TRBD2. The CDR3 contains 16 residues. Trimming took 1 base from V and 7 from J; bases not matched to a gene: 5. Germline CDR1 reads SGDLS; CDR2 reads YYNGEE. The chain's CDR3 is CASSVLAGGQDGELFF. The CDR3 bases are TGTGCCAGCAGCGTACTAGCGGGAGGGCAGGACGGGGAGCTGTTTTTT. The whole variable domain, filled in from reference TRBV9 and TRBJ2-2, reads DSGVTQTPKHLITATGQRVTLRCSPRSGDLSVYWYQQSLDQGLQFLIQYYNGEERAKGNILERFSAQQFPDLHSELNLSSLELGDSALYFCASSVLAGGQDGELFFGEGSRLTVL.

The chain has TRBV10-3 and TRBJ2-7, with D perhaps matching TRBD1 (6 bases). CDR3 length: 14 residues. Germline values: CDR1 ENHRY, CDR2 SYGVKD. The germline V and J ends were trimmed by 3 bases and 3 bases, with 12 bases remaining between them. CDR3 loop: CAISEQGSDYEQYF. As DNA, the CDR3 is TGTGCCATCAGTGAACAGGGTTCGGACTACGAGCAGTACTTC.

V gene TRBV18 combines with J gene TRBJ1-4; D remains ambiguous. Germline CDR1 and CDR2: KGHSH and LQKENI. V gave up 0 bases and J gave up 0 bases, with 8 bases separating them. The CDR3 is 16 residues long. The CDR3 DNA reads as TGTGCCAGCTCACCACCAATCACAGCAACTAATGAAAAACTGTTTTTT. Translation: CASSPPITATNEKLFF.

This clone was observed a single time. This chain joins TRBV19 and TRBJ1-5; a weak D match, TRBD1 (6 bases). The CDR3 is 18 amino acids. The V and J ends lost 8 bases and 7 bases respectively, with 30 bases between them. Germline loops: CDR1 LNHDA, CDR2 SQIVND (reference sequence). CDR3 nucleotide sequence: TGTGCCAGTTCCACACTTCGGCCAGGGGTTGTAGAGGGGCAGCCCCAGCATTTT. Protein sequence: CASSTLRPGVVEGQPQHF.

The chain couples TRBV5-6 to TRBJ2-2, with D tentatively TRBD2 (6 bases). V was trimmed by 1 base and J by 5 bases, leaving 15 bases between them. Germline lookup yields CDR1 SGHDT and CDR2 YYEEEE. The CDR3 sequence is 16 residues long. CDR3 coding DNA: TGTGCCAGCAGCTTGCTCCGGGAGCAATCGACCGGGGAGCTGTTTTTT. It specifies CASSLLREQSTGELFF.

V usage is TRBV5-1 and J usage is TRBJ2-1; 9 bases fit TRBD2. The V and J ends lost 6 bases and 0 bases, in that order; junction bases with no gene match: 1. CDR1 and CDR2 (germline): SGHRS, YFSETQ. The CDR3 contains 14 residues. CDR3 residues: CASKAGGSYNEQFF. The CDR3 DNA reads as TGCGCCAGCAAAGCGGGAGGCTCCTACAATGAGCAGTTCTTC.

The V call is TRBV20-1, the J call TRBJ1-1; D not resolved. Germline CDR1 is DFQATT and CDR2 is SNEGSKA (reference sequence). The CDR3 has 11 residues. V gave up 7 bases and J gave up 1 base, with 7 bases separating them. This CDR3 is CSGAANTEAFF. Written as DNA, the CDR3 is TGCAGTGGGGCAGCGAACACTGAAGCTTTCTTT.

The DNA for the CDR3 is TGTGCCAGCAGCTATTCCTTTTCCGGGACAGGGTATGATTCCCAGCATTTT. Amino acid sequence: CASSYSFSGTGYDSQHF. This chain joins TRBV7-9 and TRBJ1-5, with 9 positions matching TRBD1. V trimming: 4 bases; J trimming: 11 bases; junction bases outside the gene matches: 18. Germline CDR1 SEHNR, CDR2 FQNEAQ (reference sequence). The CDR3 contains 17 residues.

This clone showed up just once. The V call is TRBV12-5, the J call TRBJ2-3; D uncertain. The CDR3 extends over 14 amino acids. The germline V gene has CDR1 LGHNT and CDR2 FRNRAP. Trimming shortened V by 2 bases and J by 2 bases, and 8 bases separated the two germline ends. The CDR3 is CASGLMTSTDTQYF. The CDR3 DNA is TGTGCTAGTGGTTTGATGACCTCCACAGATACGCAGTATTTT. Together with reference TRBV12-5 and TRBJ2-3, the CDR3 gives the full variable domain: DARVTQTPRHKVTEMGQEVTMRCQPILGHNTVFWYRQTMMQGLELLAYFRNRAPLDDSGMPKDRFSAEMPDATLATLKIQPSEPRDSAVYFCASGLMTSTDTQYFGPGTRLTVL.

The V and J genes are TRBV5-6 and TRBJ2-7; TRBD2 aligns across 12 bases. Trimming at V came to 2 bases and at J to 3 bases, leaving 9 bases not matched to a gene. CDR1 SGHDT and CDR2 YYEEEE come from the germline V gene. The CDR3 has 17 amino acids. The CDR3 region is CASSLRLAGGPSYEQYF. In DNA form, the CDR3 reads TGTGCCAGCAGCTTACGCCTAGCGGGAGGGCCAAGCTACGAGCAGTACTTC. The full variable domain, completed using reference TRBV5-6 and TRBJ2-7, is DAGVTQSPTHLIKTRGQQVTLRCSPKSGHDTVSWYQQALGQGPQFIFQYYEEEERQRGNFPDRFSGHQFPNYSSELNVNALLLGDSALYLCASSLRLAGGPSYEQYFGPGTRLTVT.

The rearrangement uses TRBV9 and TRBJ1-1, with TRBD1 matching 7 bases. The CDR3 covers 13 residues. CDR1 and CDR2 from the germline V gene are SGDLS and YYNGEE. The ends lost 5 bases at V and 0 bases at J; junction bases unmatched: 1. The CDR3 is CASRGQMNTEAFF. DNA for the CDR3: TGTGCCAGCAGGGGACAGATGAACACTGAAGCTTTCTTT.

V is TRBV28 and J is TRBJ2-7; TRBD2 matches 9 bases. CDR3 length equals 15 residues. Germline assignment: CDR1 MDHEN and CDR2 SYDVKM. V dropped 4 bases and J dropped 2; count of bases not matched to a gene: 6. The CDR3 reads CASSSIAGVTYEQYF. DNA for the CDR3: TGTGCCAGCAGTTCTATAGCGGGAGTCACCTACGAGCAGTACTTC.

The rearrangement uses TRBV5-1 and TRBJ1-3, with 7 bases fitting TRBD1. The CDR3 is made up of 17 amino acids. V lost 0 bases, J lost 3 bases, and 9 bases stayed unmatched. The germline gives CDR1 SGHRS, CDR2 YFSETQ. CDR3 sequence: CASSLAPQGTVGNTIYF. In DNA, the CDR3 is TGCGCCAGCAGCTTGGCCCCCCAAGGGACAGTTGGAAACACCATATATTTT. The variable domain in full, completed from reference TRBV5-1 and TRBJ1-3, reads KAGVTQTPRYLIKTRGQQVTLSCSPISGHRSVSWYQQTPGQGLQFLFEYFSETQRNKGNFPGRFSGRQFSNSRSEMNVSTLELGDSALYLCASSLAPQGTVGNTIYFGEGSWLTVV.

The J gene is TRBJ1-1, the V gene TRBV5-1; 7 positions agree with TRBD1. This CDR3 comprises 15 residues. Germline trimming cut 4 bases from V and 1 base from J; bases unmatched to any gene: 7. Germline V CDR1 and CDR2: SGHRS, YFSETQ. The CDR3 DNA reads TGCGCCAGCAGCCCTACGACAGGGCCGAACACTGAAGCTTTCTTT. It yields the protein CASSPTTGPNTEAFF.

The chain is built from TRBV28 and TRBJ1-1; no reliable D call. The CDR3 runs 13 residues. The germline V gene encodes CDR1 MDHEN and CDR2 SYDVKM. The germline V and J ends were trimmed by 2 bases and 4 bases, with 8 bases remaining between them. CDR3 protein: CASSLRVPTEAFF. CDR3 bases: TGTGCCAGCAGTTTAAGGGTTCCCACTGAAGCTTTCTTT.

The chain uses TRBV5-5 and TRBJ1-1, with D possibly TRBD1 on 5 matching bases. Deletions cut 4 bases from V and 4 bases from J, with 17 bases between. The germline V gene encodes CDR1 SGHKS and CDR2 YYEKEE (reference sequence). The CDR3 covers 15 residues. The DNA of the CDR3 is TGTGCCAGCAGCCAATTGGGGGTTGGGGTCACTGAAGCTTTCTTT. Protein product: CASSQLGVGVTEAFF.

The V call is TRBV11-2, the J call TRBJ2-3, with 11 bases that match TRBD2. The germline V gene has CDR1 SGHAT and CDR2 FQNNGV. V dropped 5 bases and J dropped 4; count of bases not matched to a gene: 8. The CDR3 loop spans 16 amino acids. The CDR3 nucleotides are TGTGCCAGCAGCGCCCGACTAGCGGGAAGGGCAGATACGCAGTATTTT. Amino acid sequence: CASSARLAGRADTQYF.

J is TRBJ1-5 and V is TRBV28; no definite D call. The CDR3 has 15 residues. The ends were cut back, 7 bases at V and 4 bases at J, with 17 bases in the middle. The germline V gene has CDR1 MDHEN and CDR2 SYDVKM. DNA for the CDR3: TGTGCCAGCACCGATACTTGGTTCGTGAATCAGCCCCAGCATTTT. It codes for CASTDTWFVNQPQHF.

The chain joins TRBV5-6 to TRBJ2-4; 8 bases map to TRBD2. The CDR3 has 15 residues. The J segment lost 4 bases and the V segment lost 3 bases, leaving 6 bases of the junction unmatched. The germline CDR1 and CDR2 sequences are SGHDT and YYEEEE. The CDR3 DNA reads TGTGCCAGCAGCTGGCGGGAGGATTGGAAAAACATTCAGTACTTC. The encoded protein is CASSWREDWKNIQYF.